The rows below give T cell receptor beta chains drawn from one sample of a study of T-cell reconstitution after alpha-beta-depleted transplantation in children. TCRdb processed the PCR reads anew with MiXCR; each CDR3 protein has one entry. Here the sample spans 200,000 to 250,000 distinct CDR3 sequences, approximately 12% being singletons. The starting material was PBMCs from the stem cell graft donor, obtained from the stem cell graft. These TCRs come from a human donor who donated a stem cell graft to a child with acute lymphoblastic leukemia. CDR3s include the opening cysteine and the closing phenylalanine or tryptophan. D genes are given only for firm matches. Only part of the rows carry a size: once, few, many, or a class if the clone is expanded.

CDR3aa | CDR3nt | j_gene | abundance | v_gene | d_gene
CASSFTVDTEAFF | TGCGCCAGCAGCTTCACGGTAGACACTGAAGCTTTCTTT | TRBJ1-1 | many | TRBV5-1 | NA
CASSFFQGKGETQYF | TGTGCCAGCAGTTTTTTCCAGGGAAAGGGAGAGACCCAGTACTTC | TRBJ2-5 | many | TRBV28 | NA
CATSFSENTEAFF | TGTGCCACCAGTTTCTCTGAGAACACTGAAGCTTTCTTT | TRBJ1-1 | many | TRBV24-1 | NA
CASSQDGGNEQFF | TGTGCCAGCAGCCAAGATGGGGGAAATGAGCAGTTCTTC | TRBJ2-1 | many | TRBV4-2 | NA
CASSFSTTNEKLFF | TGTGCCAGCAGTTTTTCGACGACTAATGAAAAACTGTTTTTT | TRBJ1-4 | many | TRBV28 | NA
CASSVVVGGDTQYF | TGTGCCAGCAGCGTAGTTGTCGGTGGAGATACGCAGTATTTT | TRBJ2-3 | many | TRBV9 | NA
CASSRDGGGTEAFF | TGTGCCAGCAGCCGGGACGGAGGGGGAACTGAAGCTTTCTTT | TRBJ1-1 | many | TRBV5-4 | NA
CSVERRETQYF | TGCAGCGTTGAAAGGCGCGAGACCCAGTACTTC | TRBJ2-5 | many | TRBV29-1 | NA
CASSIRRGTDTQYF | TGCGCCAGCTCCATCCGGAGGGGCACAGATACGCAGTATTTT | TRBJ2-3 | many | TRBV10-1 | NA
CASTRGPTPPDTQYF | TGTGCCAGCACCCGCGGGCCGACGCCGCCAGATACGCAGTATTTT | TRBJ2-3 | many | TRBV7-2 | NA
CASSFKGAGGQPQHF | TGTGCCAGCAGTTTCAAGGGGGCCGGTGGTCAGCCCCAGCATTTT | TRBJ1-5 | many | TRBV28 | TRBD1
CASGYRGGGQPQHF | TGTGCCAGCGGCTACCGGGGAGGTGGTCAGCCCCAGCATTTT | TRBJ1-5 | few | TRBV7-8 | NA
CSVEFGGTDTQYF | TGCAGCGTTGAATTCGGAGGCACAGATACGCAGTATTTT | TRBJ2-3 | many | TRBV29-1 | NA
CASSKERRSSYNEQFF | TGTGCCAGCAGCAAAGAGCGAAGGAGCTCCTACAATGAGCAGTTCTTC | TRBJ2-1 | NA | TRBV21-1 | NA
CASSQDPHNYGYTF | TGCGCCAGCAGCCAAGACCCACATAACTATGGCTACACCTTC | TRBJ1-2 | NA | TRBV4-3 | NA
CASSLSFYTYEQYF | TGTGCCAGCAGCTTAAGCTTCTACACCTACGAGCAGTACTTC | TRBJ2-7 | many | TRBV7-2 | NA
CASSPPGPGRGTEAFF | TGTGCCAGCTCACCACCGGGACCTGGACGGGGCACTGAAGCTTTCTTT | TRBJ1-1 | many | TRBV18 | NA
CSASPGDNYNEQFF | TGCAGTGCCAGTCCGGGGGACAACTACAATGAGCAGTTCTTC | TRBJ2-1 | NA | TRBV20-1 | NA
CASSQLPAGGLPYNEQFF | TGCGCCAGCAGCCAATTGCCAGCGGGAGGGCTTCCCTACAATGAGCAGTTCTTC | TRBJ2-1 | many | TRBV4-3 | TRBD2
CSVRMNTGELFF | TGCAGCGTGCGAATGAACACCGGGGAGCTGTTTTTT | TRBJ2-2 | many | TRBV29-1 | NA
CAISAGTGSYEQYF | TGTGCCATCAGTGCCGGGACAGGATCCTACGAGCAGTACTTC | TRBJ2-7 | many | TRBV10-3 | TRBD1
CASSEDRGYSGANVLTF | TGTGCCAGCAGTGAGGACAGGGGCTACTCTGGGGCCAACGTCCTGACTTTC | TRBJ2-6 | many | TRBV6-1 | TRBD1
CASSLRVGGGNSYNEQFF | TGTGCCAGCAGCTTGAGGGTCGGCGGGGGCAACTCCTACAATGAGCAGTTCTTC | TRBJ2-1 | NA | TRBV5-4 | NA
CAITIRQDYGYTF | TGTGCCATCACCATTAGACAGGATTATGGCTACACCTTC | TRBJ1-2 | many | TRBV10-3 | NA
CASRGQDANTGELFF | TGTGCCAGCAGGGGACAGGACGCGAACACCGGGGAGCTGTTTTTT | TRBJ2-2 | NA | TRBV7-9 | TRBD1
CASSLGTLGGNTEAFF | TGTGCCAGCAGTTTGGGGACGCTGGGGGGGAACACTGAAGCTTTCTTT | TRBJ1-1 | many | TRBV27 | NA
CASIAGGRYGTDTQYF | TGTGCCAGCATAGCGGGGGGCCGGTATGGCACAGATACGCAGTATTTT | TRBJ2-3 | many | TRBV28 | TRBD2